Here is one T cell receptor (beta chain) with its context. Antigen specificity is unknown. The assay was immunoSEQ multiplex PCR, and TCRdb's table has in-frame clones only and misses some. The sample lists roughly 80,000 clones; about 93% were seen once. Excluded were patients having autoimmune disease history or systemic immunosuppression. With baseline, cycle 4 day 1, and cycle 7 day 1 as timepoints, blood was sampled. The data stem from a study of OX40 agonist ivuxolimab in advanced cancers. Study-wide results and limits: Researchers report that CD8+ T cells had, on average, more expanded clones than CD4+.

Sequences were derived from CD4+ or CD8+ T cells sorted from blood, sampled in a trial of the OX40 agonist ivuxolimab. This TCR derives from an adult with an advanced solid tumor such as melanoma, head and neck, liver or kidney cancer.

The CDR3 is CASSQEGFHEQYF. CDR3 nucleotides: TGTGCCAGCAGCCAAGAAGGGTTCCACGAGCAGTACTTC. This chain uses TRBV14 with TRBJ2-7; D is unresolved. Per the germline V gene, CDR1 is SGHDN and CDR2 is FVKESK. The CDR3 has 13 amino acids. Trimming took off 0 bases at V and 5 bases at J, with 8 bases between the two ends.